This T cell receptor beta chain was observed in a study of shared clonotypes between healthy human individuals. Trimming removed 1 base from V and 5 bases from J, with 7 bases in between. The CDR3 is made up of 12 amino acids. Per the germline V gene, CDR1 is SGHRS and CDR2 is YFSETQ. This clone appeared once. Clones were read by immunoSEQ multiplex PCR, and TCRdb kept only the in-frame ones, dropping some. Here the sample spans hundreds of thousands of clones, 60% to 80% being singletons. The chain has TRBV5-1 and TRBJ2-7, with D tentatively TRBD1 (5 bases). The receptor was isolated from a woman aged 40 to 50 in good health. Some clones in this sample may be carry-over from other donors' samples. Sequenced input: PBMCs. The CDR3, as DNA: TGCGCCAGCAGCTTGTTAGGGGACGAGCAGTACTTC. Translating gives CASSLLGDEQYF.